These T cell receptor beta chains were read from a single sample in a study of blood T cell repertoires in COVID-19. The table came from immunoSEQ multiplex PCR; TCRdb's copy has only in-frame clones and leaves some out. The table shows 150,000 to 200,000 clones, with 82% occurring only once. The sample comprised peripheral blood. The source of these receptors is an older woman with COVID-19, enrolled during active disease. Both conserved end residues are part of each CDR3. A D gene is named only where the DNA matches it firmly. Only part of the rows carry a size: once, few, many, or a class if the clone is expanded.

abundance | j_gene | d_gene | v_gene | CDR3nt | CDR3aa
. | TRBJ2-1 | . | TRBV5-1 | TGCGCCAGCAGCTTGGGGGCTTTCGGCTCCTACAATGAGCAGTTCTTC | CASSLGAFGSYNEQFF
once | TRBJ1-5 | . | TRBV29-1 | TGCAGCGTTGCAGAGAGCGATCAGCCCCAGCATTTT | CSVAESDQPQHF
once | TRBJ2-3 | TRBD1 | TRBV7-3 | TGTGCCAGCAGCAAGGGGACAGGAGCCATTGGCGCACAAGATACGCAGTATTTT | CASSKGTGAIGAQDTQYF
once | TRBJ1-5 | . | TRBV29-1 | TGCAGCGTTGACGGGGGGGATGGTCAGCCCCAGCATTTT | CSVDGGDGQPQHF
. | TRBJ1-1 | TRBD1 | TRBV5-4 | TGTGCCAGCAGCTTGTGGCAGGGGGCGGAAGCTTTCTTT | CASSLWQGAEAFF
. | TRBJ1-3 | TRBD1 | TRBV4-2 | TGTGCCAGCAGCCCCCGACAGGGGGCTGGAAACACCATATATTTT | CASSPRQGAGNTIYF
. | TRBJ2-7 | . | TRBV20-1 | TGCAGTGCTAGGGCCGTCGACGAGCAGTACTTC | CSARAVDEQYF
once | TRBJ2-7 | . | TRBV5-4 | TGTGCCAGCAGCTTGGGTGGGGGGTCGGTCTACGAGCAGTACTTC | CASSLGGGSVYEQYF
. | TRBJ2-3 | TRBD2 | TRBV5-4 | TGTGCCAGCAGCCGGGGGGTTCCGGGATCTAGCACAGATACGCAGTATTTT | CASSRGVPGSSTDTQYF
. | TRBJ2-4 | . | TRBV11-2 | TGTGCCAGCAGCTTAATCGGCAAAAACATTCAGTACTTC | CASSLIGKNIQYF
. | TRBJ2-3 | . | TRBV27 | TGTGCCAGCAGTTTATCCCCACTGGGCACAGATACGCAGTATTTT | CASSLSPLGTDTQYF
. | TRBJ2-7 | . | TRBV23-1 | TGCGCCCACGCGGGGGCGTACGAGCAGTACTTC | CAHAGAYEQYF
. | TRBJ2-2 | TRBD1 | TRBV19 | TGTGCCAGTAGTTCGCAAGTGGGACAGGGAACCGGGGAGCTGTTTTTT | CASSSQVGQGTGELFF
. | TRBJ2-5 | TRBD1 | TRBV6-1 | TGTGCCAGCAGTGCCGGCACTCAGGGGGCGGGAGAGACCCAGTACTTC | CASSAGTQGAGETQYF
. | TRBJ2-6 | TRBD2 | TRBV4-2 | TGTGCCAGCAGCCAAACGGGCGGGGGGCGATCTGGGGCCAACGTCCTGACTTTC | CASSQTGGGRSGANVLTF
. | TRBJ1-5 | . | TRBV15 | TGTGCCACCAGCAGAGATGGAGTTTTTAGCAATCAGCCCCAGCATTTT | CATSRDGVFSNQPQHF
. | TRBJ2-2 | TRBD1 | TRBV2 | TGTGCCAGCAGTTGGACAGGGCGGACCGGGGAGCTGTTTTTT | CASSWTGRTGELFF
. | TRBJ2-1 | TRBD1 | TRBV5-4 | TGTGCCAGCAGCCACACCAGACAGGGCTACTCCTACAATGAGCAGTTCTTC | CASSHTRQGYSYNEQFF
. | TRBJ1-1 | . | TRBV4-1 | TGCGCCAGCAGCCAGGCGGGCAGGAAAGCTTTCTTT | CASSQAGRKAFF
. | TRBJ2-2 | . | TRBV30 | TGTGCCTGGAGTGTACGAGTCGAGCGGATTTCCTACACCGGGGAGCTGTTTTTT | CAWSVRVERISYTGELFF